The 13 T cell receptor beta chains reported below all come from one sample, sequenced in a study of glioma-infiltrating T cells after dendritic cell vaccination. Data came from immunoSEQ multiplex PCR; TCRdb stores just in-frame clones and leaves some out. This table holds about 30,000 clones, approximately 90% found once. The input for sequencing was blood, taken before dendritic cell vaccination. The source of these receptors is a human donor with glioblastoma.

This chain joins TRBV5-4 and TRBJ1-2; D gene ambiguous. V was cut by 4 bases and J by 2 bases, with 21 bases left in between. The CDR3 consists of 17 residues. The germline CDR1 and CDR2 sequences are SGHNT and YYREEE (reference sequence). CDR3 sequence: CASSEPNYGPRNYGYTF. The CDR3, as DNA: TGTGCCAGCAGCGAACCCAACTATGGCCCCCGAAACTATGGCTACACCTTC.

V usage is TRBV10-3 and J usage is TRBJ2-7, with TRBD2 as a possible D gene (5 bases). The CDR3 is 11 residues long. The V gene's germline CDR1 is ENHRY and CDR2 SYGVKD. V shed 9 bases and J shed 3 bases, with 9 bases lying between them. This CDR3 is CAIGRDYEQYF. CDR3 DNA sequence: TGTGCCATAGGACGGGACTACGAGCAGTACTTC.

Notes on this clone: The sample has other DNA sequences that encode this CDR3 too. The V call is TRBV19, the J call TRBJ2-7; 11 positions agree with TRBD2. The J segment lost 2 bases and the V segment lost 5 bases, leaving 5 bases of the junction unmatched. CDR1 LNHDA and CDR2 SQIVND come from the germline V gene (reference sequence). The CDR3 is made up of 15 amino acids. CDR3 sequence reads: CASSETSGGAYEQYF. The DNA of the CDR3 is TGTGCCAGTAGTGAAACTAGCGGGGGAGCCTACGAGCAGTACTTC.

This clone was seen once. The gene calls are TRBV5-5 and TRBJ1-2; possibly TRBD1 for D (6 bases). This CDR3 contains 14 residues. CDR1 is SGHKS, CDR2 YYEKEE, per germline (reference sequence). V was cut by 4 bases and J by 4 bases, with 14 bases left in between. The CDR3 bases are TGTGCCAGCAGCAAGCGGGACACGCCCTATGGCTACACCTTC. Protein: CASSKRDTPYGYTF. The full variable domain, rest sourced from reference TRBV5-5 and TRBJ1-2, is DAGVTQSPTHLIKTRGQQVTLRCSPISGHKSVSWYQQVLGQGPQFIFQYYEKEERGRGNFPDRFSARQFPNYSSELNVNALLLGDSALYLCASSKRDTPYGYTFGSGTRLTVV.

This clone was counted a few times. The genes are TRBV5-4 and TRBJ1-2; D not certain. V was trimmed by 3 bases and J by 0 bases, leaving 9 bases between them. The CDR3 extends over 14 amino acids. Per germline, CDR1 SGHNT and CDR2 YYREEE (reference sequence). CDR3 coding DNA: TGTGCCAGCAGCTCCCAGATAACTAACTATGGCTACACCTTC. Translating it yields CASSSQITNYGYTF.

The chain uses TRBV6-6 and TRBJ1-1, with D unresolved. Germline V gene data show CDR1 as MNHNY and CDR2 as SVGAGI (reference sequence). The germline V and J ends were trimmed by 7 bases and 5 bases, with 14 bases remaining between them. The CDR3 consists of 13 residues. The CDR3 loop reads CASTIPPGTEAFF. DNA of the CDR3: TGTGCCAGCACAATCCCCCCGGGGACTGAAGCTTTCTTT.

The CDR3 spells CASTQVNSPLHF. CDR3 sequence (DNA): TGTGCCAGCACACAGGTGAATTCACCCCTCCACTTT. The chain employs TRBV28 and TRBJ1-6, with D maybe TRBD1 (5 bases). The CDR3 loop spans 12 amino acids. Germline assignment: CDR1 MDHEN and CDR2 SYDVKM. Trimming pared 7 bases from V and 7 bases from J, leaving 8 bases between.

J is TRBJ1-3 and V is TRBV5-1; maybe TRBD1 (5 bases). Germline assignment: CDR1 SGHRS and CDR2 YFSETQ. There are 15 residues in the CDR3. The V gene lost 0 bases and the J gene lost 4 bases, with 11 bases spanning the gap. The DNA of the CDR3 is TGCGCCAGCAGCTTGGGACAGACTTTCGGAAACACCATATATTTT. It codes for CASSLGQTFGNTIYF.

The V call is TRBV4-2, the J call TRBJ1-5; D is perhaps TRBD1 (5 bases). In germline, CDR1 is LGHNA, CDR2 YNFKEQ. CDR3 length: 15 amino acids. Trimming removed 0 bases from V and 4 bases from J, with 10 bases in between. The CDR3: CASSQEGTRNQPQHF. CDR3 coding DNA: TGTGCCAGCAGCCAAGAAGGGACTCGAAATCAGCCCCAGCATTTT.

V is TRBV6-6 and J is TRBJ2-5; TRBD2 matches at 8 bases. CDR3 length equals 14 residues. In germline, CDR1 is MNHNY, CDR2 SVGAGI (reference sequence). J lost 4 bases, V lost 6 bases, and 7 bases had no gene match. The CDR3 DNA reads TGTGCCAGCAGACCTAGCGGGTCTGGAGAGACCCAGTACTTC. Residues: CASRPSGSGETQYF.

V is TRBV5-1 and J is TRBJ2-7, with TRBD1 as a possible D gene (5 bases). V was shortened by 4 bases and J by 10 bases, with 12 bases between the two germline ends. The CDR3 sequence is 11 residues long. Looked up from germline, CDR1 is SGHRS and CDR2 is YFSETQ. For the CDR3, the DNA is TGCGCCAGCAGCCCCCGACAGACTCAGTACTTC. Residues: CASSPRQTQYF.

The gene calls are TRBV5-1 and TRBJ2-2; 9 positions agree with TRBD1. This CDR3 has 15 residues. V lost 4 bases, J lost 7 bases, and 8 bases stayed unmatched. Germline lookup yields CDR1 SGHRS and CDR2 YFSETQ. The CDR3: CASSPGQGRVGELFF. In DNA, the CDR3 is TGCGCCAGCAGCCCTGGACAGGGGAGAGTCGGGGAGCTGTTTTTT.

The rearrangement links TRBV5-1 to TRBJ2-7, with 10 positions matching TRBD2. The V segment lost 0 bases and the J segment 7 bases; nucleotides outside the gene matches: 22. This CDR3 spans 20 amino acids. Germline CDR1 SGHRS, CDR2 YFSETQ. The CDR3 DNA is TGCGCCAGCAGCTTGGACTTTTCTGGGGAACCGGGACTAGCGAGGCGGGAGCAGTACTTC. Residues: CASSLDFSGEPGLARREQYF.